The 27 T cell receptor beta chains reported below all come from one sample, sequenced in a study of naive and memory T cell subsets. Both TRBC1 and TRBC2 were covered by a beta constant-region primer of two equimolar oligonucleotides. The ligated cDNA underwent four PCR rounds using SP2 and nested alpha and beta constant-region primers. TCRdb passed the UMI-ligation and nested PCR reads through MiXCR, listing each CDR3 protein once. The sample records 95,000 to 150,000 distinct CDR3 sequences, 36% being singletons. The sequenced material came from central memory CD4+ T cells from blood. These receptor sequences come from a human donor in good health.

This chain's CDR3 is CASSLGGVPYNEQFF. CDR3 nucleotides: TGTGCCAGCAGTTTGGGGGGAGTCCCCTACAATGAGCAGTTCTTC. This rearrangement joins TRBV28 to TRBJ2-1; tentative D call: TRBD2 (6 bases). There are 15 residues in the CDR3. The germline V gene has CDR1 MDHEN and CDR2 SYDVKM. V lost 3 bases and J lost 2, with 11 bases in between.

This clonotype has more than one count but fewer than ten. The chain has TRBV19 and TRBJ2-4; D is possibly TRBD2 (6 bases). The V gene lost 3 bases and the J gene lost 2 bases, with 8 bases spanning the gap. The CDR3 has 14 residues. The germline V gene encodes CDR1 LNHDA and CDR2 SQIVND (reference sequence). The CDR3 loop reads CASSIGGSKNIQYF. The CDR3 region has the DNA TGTGCCAGTAGTATCGGAGGGTCCAAAAACATTCAGTACTTC.

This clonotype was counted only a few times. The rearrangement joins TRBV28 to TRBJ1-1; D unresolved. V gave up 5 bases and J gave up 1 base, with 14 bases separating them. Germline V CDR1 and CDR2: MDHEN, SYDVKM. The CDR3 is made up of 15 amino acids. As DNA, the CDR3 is TGTGCCAGCAGTCCTCTCGGGGTTTCGAACACTGAAGCTTTCTTT. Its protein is CASSPLGVSNTEAFF.

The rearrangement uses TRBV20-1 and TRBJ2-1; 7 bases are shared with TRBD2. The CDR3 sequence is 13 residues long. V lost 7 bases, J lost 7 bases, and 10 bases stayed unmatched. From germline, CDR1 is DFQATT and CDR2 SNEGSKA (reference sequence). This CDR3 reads CSVSFLAVNEQFF. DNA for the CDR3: TGCAGTGTCAGCTTTCTAGCGGTAAATGAGCAGTTCTTC.

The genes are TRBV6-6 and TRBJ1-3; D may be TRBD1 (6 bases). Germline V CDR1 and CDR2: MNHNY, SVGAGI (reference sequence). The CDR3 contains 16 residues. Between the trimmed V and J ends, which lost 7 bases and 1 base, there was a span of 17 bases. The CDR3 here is CASTDTRTVSGNTIYF. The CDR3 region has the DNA TGTGCCAGCACCGACACCCGGACAGTTTCTGGAAACACCATATATTTT.

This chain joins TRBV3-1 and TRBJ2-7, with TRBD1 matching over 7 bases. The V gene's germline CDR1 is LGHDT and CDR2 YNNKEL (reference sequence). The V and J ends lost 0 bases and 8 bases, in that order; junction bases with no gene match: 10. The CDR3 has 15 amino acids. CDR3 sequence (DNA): TGTGCCAGCAGCCAAGATTCGGGACAGCCTAGGAAGCAGTACTTC. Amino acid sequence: CASSQDSGQPRKQYF.

CDR3 bases: TGTGCCAGCAGTTACAAAGCAGGGACTGGAAACACCATATATTTT. It specifies CASSYKAGTGNTIYF. The chain couples TRBV6-5 to TRBJ1-3, with a tentative D call TRBD1 (5 bases). The germline V gene encodes CDR1 MNHEY and CDR2 SVGAGI. The CDR3 has 15 residues. Deletions cut 2 bases from V and 2 bases from J, with 10 bases between.

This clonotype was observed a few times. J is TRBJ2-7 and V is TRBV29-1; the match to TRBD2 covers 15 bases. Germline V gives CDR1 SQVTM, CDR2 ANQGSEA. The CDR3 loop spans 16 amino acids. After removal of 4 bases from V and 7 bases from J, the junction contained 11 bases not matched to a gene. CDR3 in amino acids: CSVGAGLAGGLGEQYF. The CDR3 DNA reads TGCAGCGTTGGAGCGGGACTAGCGGGAGGACTGGGGGAGCAGTACTTC.

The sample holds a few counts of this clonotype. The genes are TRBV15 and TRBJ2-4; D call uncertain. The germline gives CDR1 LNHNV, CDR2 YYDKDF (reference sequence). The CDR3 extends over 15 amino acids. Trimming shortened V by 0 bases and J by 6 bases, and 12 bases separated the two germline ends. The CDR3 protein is CATSRDLGQGNIQYF. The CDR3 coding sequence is TGTGCCACCAGCAGAGACCTAGGCCAAGGAAACATTCAGTACTTC.

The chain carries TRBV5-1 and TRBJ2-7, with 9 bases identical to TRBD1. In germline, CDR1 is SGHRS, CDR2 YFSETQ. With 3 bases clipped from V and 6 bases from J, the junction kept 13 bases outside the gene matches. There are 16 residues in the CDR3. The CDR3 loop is CASSWGLRTGVPEQYF. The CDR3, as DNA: TGCGCCAGCAGCTGGGGGCTCCGGACAGGGGTCCCCGAGCAGTACTTC. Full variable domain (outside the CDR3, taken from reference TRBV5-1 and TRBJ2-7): KAGVTQTPRYLIKTRGQQVTLSCSPISGHRSVSWYQQTPGQGLQFLFEYFSETQRNKGNFPGRFSGRQFSNSRSEMNVSTLELGDSALYLCASSWGLRTGVPEQYFGPGTRLTVT.

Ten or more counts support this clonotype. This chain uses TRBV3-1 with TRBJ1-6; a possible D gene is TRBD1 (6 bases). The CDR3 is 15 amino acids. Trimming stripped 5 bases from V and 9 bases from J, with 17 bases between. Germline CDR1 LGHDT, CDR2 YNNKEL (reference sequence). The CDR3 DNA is TGTGCCAGCAGCGCACTTCGCAGGGGCGCTTCACCCCTCCACTTT. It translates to CASSALRRGASPLHF.

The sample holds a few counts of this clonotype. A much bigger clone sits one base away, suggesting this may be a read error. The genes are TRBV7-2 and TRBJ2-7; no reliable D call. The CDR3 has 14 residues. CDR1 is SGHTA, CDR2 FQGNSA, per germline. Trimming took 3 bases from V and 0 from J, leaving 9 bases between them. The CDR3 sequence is CASSFDSTSYEQYF. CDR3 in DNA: TGTGCCAGCAGCTTCGACTCAACCTCCTACGAGCAGTACTTC. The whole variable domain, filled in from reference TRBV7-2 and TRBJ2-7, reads GAGVSQSPSNKVTEKGKDVELRCDPISGHTALYWYRQSLGQGLEFLIYFQGNSAPDKSGLPSDRFSAERTGGSVSTLTIQRTQQEDSAVYLCASSFDSTSYEQYFGPGTRLTVT.

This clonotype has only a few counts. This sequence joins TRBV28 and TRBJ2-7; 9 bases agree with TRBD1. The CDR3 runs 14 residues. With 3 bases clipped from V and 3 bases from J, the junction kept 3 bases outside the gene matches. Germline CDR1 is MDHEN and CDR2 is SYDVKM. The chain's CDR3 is CASSLGTGLYEQYF. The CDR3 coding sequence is TGTGCCAGCAGTTTGGGGACAGGGCTCTACGAGCAGTACTTC.

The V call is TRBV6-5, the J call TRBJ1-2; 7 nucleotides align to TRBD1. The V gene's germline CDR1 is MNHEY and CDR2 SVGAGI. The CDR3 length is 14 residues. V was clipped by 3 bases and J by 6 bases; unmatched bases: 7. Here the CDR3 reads CASSYRTGVDGYTF. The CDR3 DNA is TGTGCCAGCAGTTATAGAACAGGGGTGGATGGCTACACCTTC.

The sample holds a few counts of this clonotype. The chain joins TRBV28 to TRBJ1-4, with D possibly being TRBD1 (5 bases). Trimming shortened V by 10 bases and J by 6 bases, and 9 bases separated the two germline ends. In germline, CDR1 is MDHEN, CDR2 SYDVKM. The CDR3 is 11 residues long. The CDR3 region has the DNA TGTGCCACAGGGTATTATGAAAAACTGTTTTTT. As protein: CATGYYEKLFF.

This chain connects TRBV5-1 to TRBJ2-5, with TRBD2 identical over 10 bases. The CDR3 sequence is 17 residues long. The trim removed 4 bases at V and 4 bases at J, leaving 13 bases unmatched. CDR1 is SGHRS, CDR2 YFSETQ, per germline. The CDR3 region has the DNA TGCGCCAGCAGCCGGACTAGCGGCGCCTCCGGGGGAGAGACCCAGTACTTC. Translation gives CASSRTSGASGGETQYF.

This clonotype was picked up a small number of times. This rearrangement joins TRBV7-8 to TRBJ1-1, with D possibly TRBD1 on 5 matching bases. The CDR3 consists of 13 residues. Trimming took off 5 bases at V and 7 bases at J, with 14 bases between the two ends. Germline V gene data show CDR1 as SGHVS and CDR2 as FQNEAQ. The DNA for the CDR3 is TGTGCCAGCAGCCCAGACAGTTTTGTTGAAGCTTTCTTT. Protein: CASSPDSFVEAFF.

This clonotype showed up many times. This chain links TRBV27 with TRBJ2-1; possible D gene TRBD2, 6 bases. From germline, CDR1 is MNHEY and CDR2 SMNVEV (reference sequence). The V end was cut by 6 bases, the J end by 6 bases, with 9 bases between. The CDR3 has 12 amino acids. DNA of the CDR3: TGTGCCAGCAGCCGGCGGGGCAATGAGCAGTTCTTC. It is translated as CASSRRGNEQFF.

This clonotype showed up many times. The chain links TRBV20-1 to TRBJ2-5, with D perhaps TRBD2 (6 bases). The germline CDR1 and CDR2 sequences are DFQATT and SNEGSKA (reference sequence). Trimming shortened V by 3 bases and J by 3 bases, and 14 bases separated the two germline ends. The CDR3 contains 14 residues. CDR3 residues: CSASIRLVKETQYF. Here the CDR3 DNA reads TGCAGTGCTAGTATTCGACTAGTCAAAGAGACCCAGTACTTC.

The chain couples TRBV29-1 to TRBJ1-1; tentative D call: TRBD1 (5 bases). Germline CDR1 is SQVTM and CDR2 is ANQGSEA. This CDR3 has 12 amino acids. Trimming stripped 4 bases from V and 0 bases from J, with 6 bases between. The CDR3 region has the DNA TGCAGCGTTGGACAGATGAACACTGAAGCTTTCTTT. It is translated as CSVGQMNTEAFF.

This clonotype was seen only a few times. CDR3: CAWTRQGGNGELFF. DNA of the CDR3: TGTGCCTGGACTAGACAGGGGGGGAACGGGGAGCTGTTTTTT. The chain has TRBV30 and TRBJ2-2, with 9 bases that match TRBD1. The CDR3 spans 14 residues. V gave up 4 bases and J gave up 7 bases; unmatched junction bases: 7. Germline CDR1 reads GTSNPN; CDR2 reads SVGIG (reference sequence).

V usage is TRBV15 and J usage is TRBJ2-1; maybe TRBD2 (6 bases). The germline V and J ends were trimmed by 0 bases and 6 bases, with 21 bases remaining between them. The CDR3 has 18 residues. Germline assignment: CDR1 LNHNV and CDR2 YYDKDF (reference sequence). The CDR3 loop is CATSRDRLLAIPGNEQFF. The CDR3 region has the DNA TGTGCCACCAGCAGAGATCGCTTACTAGCCATACCCGGCAATGAGCAGTTCTTC.

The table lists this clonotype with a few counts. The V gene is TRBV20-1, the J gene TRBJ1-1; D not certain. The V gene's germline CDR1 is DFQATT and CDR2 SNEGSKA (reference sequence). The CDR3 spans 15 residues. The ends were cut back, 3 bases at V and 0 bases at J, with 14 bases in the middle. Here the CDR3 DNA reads TGCAGTGCTAGGACTATAAGGGTAATGAACACTGAAGCTTTCTTT. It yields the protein CSARTIRVMNTEAFF.

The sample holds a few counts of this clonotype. CDR3 DNA: TGTGCCTGGAGTTTAGGAGCGGGAGCAGCCTTGAAAGCAGATACGCAGTATTTT. This translates into CAWSLGAGAALKADTQYF. The rearrangement joins TRBV30 to TRBJ2-3, with 8 bases lining up with TRBD2. This CDR3 contains 18 residues. V trimming: 2 bases; J trimming: 4 bases; junction bases outside the gene matches: 17. The germline gives CDR1 GTSNPN, CDR2 SVGIG (reference sequence).

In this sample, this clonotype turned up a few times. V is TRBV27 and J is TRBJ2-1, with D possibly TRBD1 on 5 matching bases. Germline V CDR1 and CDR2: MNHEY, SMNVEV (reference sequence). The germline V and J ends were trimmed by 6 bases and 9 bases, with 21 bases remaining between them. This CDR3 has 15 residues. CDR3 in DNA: TGTGCCAGCAGAAGGGGCCAAGTGGGGTCAGGTGAGCAGTTCTTC. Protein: CASRRGQVGSGEQFF.

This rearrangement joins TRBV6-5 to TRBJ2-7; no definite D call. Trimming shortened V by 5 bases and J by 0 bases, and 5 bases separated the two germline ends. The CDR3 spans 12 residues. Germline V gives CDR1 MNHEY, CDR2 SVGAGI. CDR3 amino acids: CASSRNSYEQYF. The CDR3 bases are TGTGCCAGCAGTCGGAACTCCTACGAGCAGTACTTC.

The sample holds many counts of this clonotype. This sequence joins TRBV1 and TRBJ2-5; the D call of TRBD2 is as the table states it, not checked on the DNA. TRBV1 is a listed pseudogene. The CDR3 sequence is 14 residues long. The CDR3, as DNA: TGCACCAGCAGCCGACTAGTTGCCCAAGAGACCCAGTACTTC. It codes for CTSSRLVAQETQYF.